These 4 T cell receptor beta chains came from one sample sequenced in a study of vaccination and CD4 T cells after COVID-19. Treatment defined: approximately nine-day PBMC culture with coronavirus spike peptide pools or control peptides (ViraFEST assay). The antigens of these receptors remain unknown. The Oncomine TCR Beta short-read assay sequenced DNA from cultured CD4+ T cells. TCRdb re-derived calls from the PCR reads in MiXCR, one entry per CDR3 protein. The data hold roughly 12,000 distinct CDR3 sequences, with approximately 58% observed a single time. The starting material was CD4+ T cells from blood, cultured in vitro, obtained before SARS-CoV-2 vaccination. The receptors shown here come from a human donor who had recovered from COVID-19.

This clonotype was observed a single time. The V gene is TRBV18, the J gene TRBJ1-2; possible D gene TRBD1, 5 bases. CDR1 is KGHSH and CDR2 is LQKENI in the germline V gene. There are 16 residues in the CDR3. V dropped 2 bases and J dropped 1 base, with 14 bases sitting between them. CDR3: CASSPDTGPNNYGYTF. CDR3 in DNA: TGTGCCAGCTCACCAGACACGGGGCCTAATAACTATGGCTACACCTTC.

The chain employs TRBV6-2 or TRBV6-3 and TRBJ2-3; D is uncertain. CDR1 and CDR2 (germline): MNHEY, SVGEGT. The V gene lost 7 bases and the J gene lost 0 bases, with 17 bases spanning the gap. This CDR3 is 16 amino acids long. CDR3 nucleotide sequence: TGTGCCAGCAACAATGGACGAACCGCGAGCACAGATACGCAGTATTTT. Translated: CASNNGRTASTDTQYF.

This clonotype was picked up a small number of times. The chain links TRBV20-1 to TRBJ2-1; 11 bases line up with TRBD2. This CDR3 contains 15 residues. CDR1 DFQATT and CDR2 SNEGSKA come from the germline V gene (reference sequence). The J segment lost 9 bases and the V segment lost 1 base, leaving 8 bases of the junction unmatched. This chain's CDR3 is CSARVPTSGMREQFF. The CDR3 nucleotides read TGCAGTGCTAGAGTACCGACTAGCGGGATGCGTGAGCAGTTCTTC.

V is TRBV4-2 and J is TRBJ1-2; the match to TRBD1 covers 7 bases. Germline lookup yields CDR1 LGHNA and CDR2 YNFKEQ. Unmatched junction bases numbered 7, after V lost 3 bases and J lost 0 bases. The CDR3 sequence is 16 residues long. As DNA, the CDR3 is TGTGCCAGCAGCCAGGGACCCGGGACAGCTAACTATGGCTACACCTTC. Its translation: CASSQGPGTANYGYTF.